Presented here are 29 T cell receptor beta chains from one specimen sequenced in a study of T cell responses to AZD1222 COVID-19 vaccine. Profiled with immunoSEQ multiplex PCR; TCRdb holds only in-frame clones, not every one. Of some 42,000 clones listed, 80% to 85% are singletons. The sequenced sample was peripheral blood, obtained 28 days after the second AZD1222 dose. These TCRs come from an adult who received the AZD1222 COVID-19 vaccine.

The rearrangement joins TRBV29-1 to TRBJ1-4; D is uncertain. The germline gives CDR1 SQVTM, CDR2 ANQGSEA. The CDR3 totals 13 residues. The V end was cut by 2 bases, the J end by 3 bases, with 7 bases between. The CDR3 is CSVERSPNEKLFF. CDR3 coding DNA: TGCAGCGTTGAACGGTCACCTAATGAAAAACTGTTTTTT.

This clone was counted a few times. The chain couples TRBV9 to TRBJ2-1; D is unclear. Germline V lookup: CDR1 SGDLS, CDR2 YYNGEE. The CDR3 is 11 residues long. Deletions cut 3 bases from V and 7 bases from J, with 5 bases between. The CDR3 sequence: CASSAENEQFF. The DNA of the CDR3 is TGTGCCAGCAGCGCCGAGAATGAGCAGTTCTTC.

V usage is TRBV6-5 and J usage is TRBJ2-5, with 7 nucleotides matching TRBD2. CDR3 size: 15 residues. The J segment lost 4 bases and the V segment lost 0 bases, leaving 5 bases of the junction unmatched. Germline CDR1 is MNHEY and CDR2 is SVGAGI. The CDR3 DNA sequence: TGTGCCAGCAGTTACTCTGCGGCTAGCGGAGAGACCCAGTACTTC. Translation gives CASSYSAASGETQYF.

The chain recombines TRBV5-1 with TRBJ2-3; no clear D. Trimming shortened V by 2 bases and J by 0 bases, and 1 base separated the two germline ends. The CDR3 runs 12 residues. Germline lookup yields CDR1 SGHRS and CDR2 YFSETQ. The CDR3 DNA sequence: TGCGCCAGCAGCTTAAGCACAGATACGCAGTATTTT. It is translated as CASSLSTDTQYF.

V and J are TRBV28 and TRBJ1-5, with 10 bases lining up with TRBD1. The germline V gene has CDR1 MDHEN and CDR2 SYDVKM. J gave up 9 bases and V 2 bases, and 10 bases lay outside the gene matches. This CDR3 has 16 residues. CDR3 amino acids: CASSLVPGTGDMPQHF. The CDR3 DNA is TGTGCCAGCAGTTTAGTTCCTGGGACAGGGGATATGCCCCAGCATTTT.

This clone was observed a handful of times. V gene TRBV4-1 combines with J gene TRBJ2-7, with 7 bases aligning to TRBD2. The length of the CDR3 is 15 residues. Germline CDR1 is MGHRA and CDR2 is YSYEKL. V was pared by 3 bases and J by 3 bases, with 8 bases of the junction left unmatched. The CDR3 nucleotides are TGCGCCAGCAGCCAGGGGAGGGTAGAGAACTACGAGCAGTACTTC. Translating it yields CASSQGRVENYEQYF.

This clone has only a few counts. This chain joins TRBV3-1 (or the pseudogene TRBV3-2) and TRBJ2-2; TRBD2 matches at 8 bases. The CDR3 has 16 amino acids. In germline, CDR1 is LGHDT, CDR2 YNNKEL (reference sequence). The V and J ends lost 1 base and 8 bases, in that order; junction bases with no gene match: 9. In DNA, the CDR3 is TGTGCCAGCAGCCAAGTGGGTCTAGCGGGCCCGGGGGAGCTGTTTTTT. Translating it yields CASSQVGLAGPGELFF.

J is TRBJ1-4 and V is TRBV5-1; D is uncertain. The germline gives CDR1 SGHRS, CDR2 YFSETQ. The CDR3 has 15 residues. The ends were cut back, 4 bases at V and 0 bases at J, with 10 bases in the middle. Written as DNA, the CDR3 is TGCGCCAGCAGCGTGACCCAGGCAACTAATGAAAAACTGTTTTTT. It translates to CASSVTQATNEKLFF. The variable domain in full, with the rest retrieved from reference TRBV5-1 and TRBJ1-4, is KAGVTQTPRYLIKTRGQQVTLSCSPISGHRSVSWYQQTPGQGLQFLFEYFSETQRNKGNFPGRFSGRQFSNSRSEMNVSTLELGDSALYLCASSVTQATNEKLFFGSGTQLSVL.

The chain uses TRBV7-2 and TRBJ1-1; D remains ambiguous. Per the germline V gene, CDR1 is SGHTA and CDR2 is FQGNSA. V lost 7 bases to trimming and J lost 4 bases, with 19 bases between them. The CDR3 runs 15 residues. Written as DNA, the CDR3 is TGTGCCAGCACCTCGGTCTTAAACATGGGCACTGAAGCTTTCTTT. This sequence encodes CASTSVLNMGTEAFF.

J is TRBJ2-3 and V is TRBV29-1; the match to TRBD2 covers 9 bases. This CDR3 is 15 amino acids long. Trimming cost V 1 base and J 9 bases; bases outside gene matches: 11. The germline V gene has CDR1 SQVTM and CDR2 ANQGSEA. The chain's CDR3 is CSVEGGGGAINTQYF. For the CDR3, the DNA is TGCAGCGTTGAAGGAGGCGGGGGGGCCATTAACACGCAGTATTTT.

The DNA of the CDR3 is TGTGCCAGCAGTTACAACCTAGCAGGGAAAGCTTTCTTT. It codes for CASSYNLAGKAFF. This sequence joins TRBV6-5 and TRBJ1-1, with a weak D call TRBD1 (5 bases). Trimming removed 2 bases at V and 9 bases at J, with 13 bases between. Germline values: CDR1 MNHEY, CDR2 SVGAGI. This CDR3 is built from 13 residues.

This rearrangement joins TRBV28 to TRBJ2-6, with D possibly matching TRBD1 (6 bases). The CDR3 length is 16 residues. Germline CDR1 MDHEN, CDR2 SYDVKM. The germline V and J ends were trimmed by 3 bases and 4 bases, with 13 bases remaining between them. The CDR3 bases are TGTGCCAGCAGTTTTTCAGGGGCAGCGGGGGCCAACGTCCTGACTTTC. Translated, it gives CASSFSGAAGANVLTF.

The rearrangement uses TRBV5-6 and TRBJ1-5; the match to TRBD1 covers 9 bases. CDR1 SGHDT and CDR2 YYEEEE come from the germline V gene. The CDR3 consists of 15 residues. J was trimmed by 5 bases and V by 2 bases; bases with no gene match: 5. The DNA of the CDR3 is TGTGCCAGCAGCTTTGCCGGGACAGGGCATCAGCCCCAGCATTTT. This gives the protein CASSFAGTGHQPQHF.

The chain carries TRBV7-8 and TRBJ1-1, with D unclear. This CDR3 contains 14 residues. Germline assignment: CDR1 SGHVS and CDR2 FQNEAQ. V was shortened by 7 bases and J by 1 base, with 13 bases between the two germline ends. The CDR3 bases are TGTGCCAGCACTCCCAGACTCTCGAACACTGAAGCTTTCTTT. It is translated as CASTPRLSNTEAFF. Based on the CDR3 plus reference TRBV7-8 and TRBJ1-1, the full variable domain is GAGVSQSPRYKVAKRGQDVALRCDPISGHVSLFWYQQALGQGPEFLTYFQNEAQLDKSGLPSDRFFAERPEGSVSTLKIQRTQQEDSAVYLCASTPRLSNTEAFFGQGTRLTVV.

The genes are TRBV27 and TRBJ1-5, with TRBD1 matching over 10 bases. V dropped 4 bases and J dropped 5; count of bases not matched to a gene: 11. The germline CDR1 and CDR2 sequences are MNHEY and SMNVEV (reference sequence). The CDR3 loop spans 17 amino acids. The CDR3: CASSSRPTGGAYQPQHF. The DNA of the CDR3 is TGTGCCAGCAGTTCCCGCCCGACAGGGGGCGCATATCAGCCCCAGCATTTT.

This clone has only one observation. This chain joins TRBV5-1 and TRBJ2-5; TRBD2 matches 8 bases. The CDR3 runs 16 residues. V gave up 0 bases and J gave up 4 bases; unmatched junction bases: 8. Germline V CDR1 and CDR2: SGHRS, YFSETQ. CDR3 sequence reads: CASSLGTRGGLETQYF. DNA for the CDR3: TGCGCCAGCAGCTTGGGGACCCGGGGGGGCCTAGAGACCCAGTACTTC.

This chain joins TRBV19 and TRBJ2-2, with a possible D match to TRBD1 (6 bases). Germline assignment: CDR1 LNHDA and CDR2 SQIVND (reference sequence). V was shortened by 7 bases and J by 6 bases, with 15 bases between the two germline ends. The CDR3 spans 14 residues. The chain's CDR3 is CASKKQGISGELFF. DNA of the CDR3: TGTGCCAGTAAGAAACAGGGAATCTCCGGGGAGCTGTTTTTT.

The chain recombines TRBV18 with TRBJ1-5, with D tentatively TRBD1 (6 bases). The germline V gene has CDR1 KGHSH and CDR2 LQKENI. This CDR3 has 15 amino acids. The germline V and J ends were trimmed by 5 bases and 0 bases, with 11 bases remaining between them. The CDR3 region is CASSNGQYSNQPQHF. The CDR3 DNA reads TGTGCCAGCTCAAACGGACAGTATAGCAATCAGCCCCAGCATTTT.

The chain is built from TRBV5-1 and TRBJ2-2, with 9 positions matching TRBD1. The CDR3 totals 17 residues. The junction had 13 bases not matched to a gene; V was cut back by 3 bases and J by 7 bases. CDR1 and CDR2 from the germline V gene are SGHRS and YFSETQ. In nucleotides, the CDR3 is TGCGCCAGCAGCTATCTACCGGGACAGGGTTTGGTCGGGGAGCTGTTTTTT. Protein product: CASSYLPGQGLVGELFF. Supplemented by reference TRBV5-1 and TRBJ2-2, the full variable domain reads KAGVTQTPRYLIKTRGQQVTLSCSPISGHRSVSWYQQTPGQGLQFLFEYFSETQRNKGNFPGRFSGRQFSNSRSEMNVSTLELGDSALYLCASSYLPGQGLVGELFFGEGSRLTVL.

The rearrangement uses TRBV18 and TRBJ1-2; 9 bases agree with TRBD1. The junction had 5 bases not matched to a gene; V was cut back by 0 bases and J by 3 bases. This CDR3 comprises 16 residues. The germline V gene has CDR1 KGHSH and CDR2 LQKENI. CDR3 DNA sequence: TGTGCCAGCTCACCACCGGGGACAGGGTTAGACTATGGCTACACCTTC. Its translation: CASSPPGTGLDYGYTF.

The rearrangement joins TRBV15 to TRBJ1-2; D ambiguous. In germline, CDR1 is LNHNV, CDR2 YYDKDF (reference sequence). The V gene lost 1 base and the J gene lost 6 bases, with 12 bases spanning the gap. The CDR3 runs 14 residues. As DNA, the CDR3 is TGTGCCACCAGCAGAGGGGGAATCGGGGATGGCTACACCTTC. Protein sequence: CATSRGGIGDGYTF.

The chain joins TRBV11-2 to TRBJ2-7; maybe TRBD2 (6 bases). The V gene's germline CDR1 is SGHAT and CDR2 FQNNGV. This CDR3 contains 15 residues. Trimming took 5 bases from V and 4 from J, leaving 18 bases between them. The chain's CDR3 is CASSRTGDSQYEQYF. CDR3 DNA: TGTGCCAGCAGCCGAACGGGGGACTCGCAGTACGAGCAGTACTTC.

This clone was seen a single time. One end of the junction does not line up with germline, which may come from a read error. The chain recombines TRBV7-9 with TRBJ1-5; 7 nucleotides align to TRBD1. Germline values: CDR1 SEHNR, CDR2 FQNEAQ (reference sequence). The CDR3 is made up of 12 amino acids. The CDR3 DNA reads as TGTGCCAGCAGAGGGGGCAACCAGCCCCAGCATTTT. Its protein product is CASRGGNQPQHF.

The chain recombines TRBV12-3 or TRBV12-4 with TRBJ2-7; D is ambiguous. This CDR3 has 13 residues. V lost 2 bases, J lost 4 bases, and 9 bases lay in between. The DNA for the CDR3 is TGTGCCAGCAGTTTATTGTCTCGGTACGAGCAGTACTTC. Residues: CASSLLSRYEQYF.

The genes are TRBV4-1 and TRBJ1-5; D is unresolved. CDR1 and CDR2 from the germline V gene are MGHRA and YSYEKL. This CDR3 is built from 13 residues. Trimming shortened V by 2 bases and J by 7 bases, and 9 bases separated the two germline ends. The CDR3 DNA sequence: TGCGCCAGCAGCCAAATCGACCGACAGCCCCAGCATTTT. This codes for CASSQIDRQPQHF.

This clone was seen a few times. The chain carries TRBV9 and TRBJ2-5; a possible D gene is TRBD2 (6 bases). Trimming stripped 4 bases from V and 5 bases from J, with 15 bases between. Germline V lookup: CDR1 SGDLS, CDR2 YYNGEE. The CDR3 is made up of 14 amino acids. Here the CDR3 reads CASSQRTGGETQYF. In DNA, the CDR3 is TGTGCCAGCAGCCAAAGAACTGGGGGGGAGACCCAGTACTTC.

The gene calls are TRBV19 and TRBJ2-1; perhaps TRBD1 as D (5 bases). The CDR3 length is 14 residues. V dropped 2 bases and J dropped 12 bases, with 17 bases sitting between them. Germline loops: CDR1 LNHDA, CDR2 SQIVND (reference sequence). CDR3 DNA: TGTGCCAGTAGTATACAACGACAATTAAGGGGGCAGTTCTTC. This encodes CASSIQRQLRGQFF.

V is TRBV6-2 or TRBV6-3 and J is TRBJ2-3, with TRBD2 matching 12 bases. This CDR3 spans 17 amino acids. Germline values: CDR1 MNHEY, CDR2 SVGEGT. The J segment lost 2 bases and the V segment lost 5 bases, leaving 8 bases of the junction unmatched. The CDR3 region is CASSPPSGGANTDTQYF. DNA of the CDR3: TGTGCCAGCAGTCCACCTAGCGGGGGGGCCAACACAGATACGCAGTATTTT.

J is TRBJ1-5 and V is TRBV2; 7 bases are shared with TRBD1. J was trimmed by 0 bases and V by 4 bases; bases with no gene match: 12. This CDR3 comprises 18 residues. Germline-derived CDR1 and CDR2 are SNHLY and FYNNEI. In DNA, the CDR3 is TGTGCCAGCAGTGTTAGTCCGGGACAGACCTATAGCAATCAGCCCCAGCATTTT. Its translation is CASSVSPGQTYSNQPQHF.